This TCR beta chain was recovered during a study of a mutant IDH1 vaccine in newly diagnosed glioma. Study information: Treated patients comprised around 62% males and about 38% females, mean age 40.4 years. Most patients had radiochemotherapy with temozolomide before enrollment; others had one alone.

Method: immunoSEQ multiplex PCR; TCRdb's copy keeps in-frame clones and lacks some. The table records some 70,000 clones, over 70% of them present only once. Per the germline V gene, CDR1 is LNHNV and CDR2 is YYDKDF (reference sequence). The CDR3 is 15 residues long. Deletions cut 0 bases from V and 2 bases from J, with 11 bases between. Worth noting for this clone: Its specificity is unknown.

The sample's time point: week 23, last vaccination. With topical imiquimod, each dose of the vaccine consisted of 300 ug of mutant IDH1 20-mer peptide. Donor diagnoses consisted of new WHO grade 3 or 4 IDH1-mutant, ATRX-lost astrocytomas. The V gene is TRBV15, the J gene TRBJ2-7; maybe TRBD2 (6 bases). This specimen consisted of PBMCs, obtained from a glioma patient whose treatment included an IDH1 peptide vaccine. The clonotype originates from a man younger than 30 with glioma. The CDR3 nucleotides are TGTGCCACCAGCAGAGATGCGCGGGACCCCTACGAGCAGTACTTC. This gives the protein CATSRDARDPYEQYF.